What follows are 29 T cell receptor beta chains derived from one specimen sequenced in a study of CD8+CD57+ T cells in acquired aplastic anemia. Previously, flow cytometry had revealed CD8+CD57+ cell expansion in the patients chosen for sequencing. Researchers used genomic DNA as the template to profile TCR beta VDJ and CDR3. TCRdb re-called the reads through MiXCR, storing one row per CDR3 protein. The sample gives over 150,000 distinct CDR3 sequences, more than 60% of which show up once; under 45% is in the top ten. The sample taken for sequencing was sorted CD4+, CD8+, or CD8+CD57+ T cells (not recorded which) from PBMCs. These receptors were taken from a human donor with aplastic anemia.

The V gene is TRBV25-1, the J gene TRBJ1-6; 8 nucleotides line up with TRBD1. Trimming cost V 6 bases and J 10 bases; bases outside gene matches: 8. This CDR3 has 14 residues. Germline loops: CDR1 MGHDK, CDR2 SYGVNS. The CDR3 DNA reads TGTGCCAGCAGCATAGGGACAGGCGGCTCACCCCTCCACTTT. Its protein is CASSIGTGGSPLHF.

The chain recombines TRBV5-1 with TRBJ1-3, with D unresolved. The germline gives CDR1 SGHRS, CDR2 YFSETQ. Trimming took 2 bases from V and 4 from J, leaving 7 bases between them. The CDR3 totals 13 residues. The DNA of the CDR3 is TGCGCCAGCAGCTTAGCGGCCGGAAACACCATATATTTT. It encodes CASSLAAGNTIYF.

V is TRBV7-9 and J is TRBJ1-1; D remains unclear. CDR1 is SEHNR and CDR2 is FQNEAQ in the germline V gene (reference sequence). Trimming removed 5 bases at V and 4 bases at J, with 11 bases between. The CDR3 covers 13 residues. CDR3 DNA sequence: TGTGCCAGCAGCCTCCCGGGGTTCACTGAAGCTTTCTTT. Its protein product is CASSLPGFTEAFF.

As concerns this clonotype: One end of the junction is discordant with germline, which a read error may explain. The chain links TRBV24-1 to TRBJ1-2; 7 bases fit TRBD1. CDR3 length equals 16 residues. In germline, CDR1 is KGHDR, CDR2 SFDVKD. In DNA form, the CDR3 reads TGTGCCTCCAGTGACCCAAGGGAGGGGGCGGGCTATGGCTACACCTTC. It specifies CASSDPREGAGYGYTF.

This clonotype was observed a single time. A read error is likely, as this CDR3 ends without the conserved phenylalanine or tryptophan. The V and J genes are TRBV20-1 and TRBJ2-5; D is uncertain. The germline V and J ends were trimmed by 6 bases and 1 base, with 15 bases remaining between them. CDR3 length equals 14 residues. Germline CDR1 DFQATT, CDR2 SNEGSKA (reference sequence). CDR3 in DNA: TGCAGTGCCGTTATTGGGGATGGCCAAGAGACCCAGTACTCC. Amino acids: CSAVIGDGQETQYS.

The rearrangement links TRBV2 to TRBJ2-3; D remains unclear. The CDR3 covers 13 residues. Germline CDR1 and CDR2: SNHLY and FYNNEI. Trimming cost V 10 bases and J 5 bases, with 16 bases left between them. DNA of the CDR3: TGTGCCACCCCTAAGGTGATGGTAGATACGCAGTATTTT. It codes for CATPKVMVDTQYF.

The CDR3 DNA reads TGCGCCAGCAGCCAAGTAGGCGGGATCCGAAGCAATCAGCCCCAGCATTTT. This sequence encodes CASSQVGGIRSNQPQHF. The rearrangement uses TRBV4-1 and TRBJ1-5, with D unresolved. V dropped 1 base and J dropped 1 base, with 14 bases sitting between them. The germline CDR1 and CDR2 sequences are MGHRA and YSYEKL. The CDR3 spans 17 residues.

Points on this clonotype: The CDR3 does not end in the conserved phenylalanine or tryptophan, so this is likely a read error. J is TRBJ2-4 and V is TRBV2; 12 nucleotides line up with TRBD2. The CDR3 contains 18 residues. Per germline, CDR1 SNHLY and CDR2 FYNNEI. The V and J ends lost 8 bases and 0 bases, in that order; junction bases with no gene match: 11. The CDR3 sequence: CASEPGLAGGLAKNIQYL. Here the CDR3 DNA reads TGTGCCAGCGAACCTGGGCTAGCGGGGGGGCTAGCCAAAAACATTCAGTACCTC.

As concerns this clonotype: The junction departs from germline at one end; a sequencing error may be responsible. This rearrangement joins TRBV7-2 to TRBJ1-1; possibly TRBD1 for D (5 bases). CDR3 length: 15 residues. The V gene's germline CDR1 is SGHTA and CDR2 FQGNSA. DNA for the CDR3: TGCGCCAGCAGCCAAGAAACTAGCGGGGGCACTGAAGCTTTCTTT. Protein: CASSQETSGGTEAFF. Full variable domain (rest looked up from reference TRBV7-2 and TRBJ1-1): GAGVSQSPSNKVTEKGKDVELRCDPISGHTALYWYRQSLGQGLEFLIYFQGNSAPDKSGLPSDRFSAERTGGSVSTLTIQRTQQEDSAVYLCASSQETSGGTEAFFGQGTRLTVV.

V gene TRBV2 combines with J gene TRBJ2-5; 8 nucleotides agree with TRBD1. Losses at the gene ends were 9 bases for V and 1 base for J; bases not matched to a gene: 7. Germline lookup yields CDR1 SNHLY and CDR2 FYNNEI. The CDR3 is 14 residues long. This CDR3 reads CARRRGPTQETQYF. The DNA for the CDR3 is TGTGCCAGGCGCAGGGGGCCTACCCAAGAGACCCAGTACTTC. The full variable domain, its missing parts supplied by reference TRBV2 and TRBJ2-5, is EPEVTQTPSHQVTQMGQEVILRCVPISNHLYFYWYRQILGQKVEFLVSFYNNEISEKSEIFDDQFSVERPDGSNFTLKIRSTKLEDSAMYFCARRRGPTQETQYFGPGTRLLVL.

The table lists this clonotype with many counts. This chain links TRBV20-1 with TRBJ2-1; D remains unclear. Trimming shortened V by 2 bases and J by 8 bases, and 7 bases separated the two germline ends. This CDR3 is built from 11 residues. CDR1 is DFQATT, CDR2 SNEGSKA, per germline (reference sequence). The CDR3 loop is CSARKGDEQFF. CDR3 bases: TGCAGTGCTAGAAAGGGCGATGAGCAGTTCTTC.

The chain carries TRBV14 and TRBJ1-6, with a possible D match to TRBD1 (5 bases). Germline V gene sequence: CDR1 SGHDN, CDR2 FVKESK. Trimming cost V 4 bases and J 10 bases, with 17 bases left between them. This CDR3 has 15 residues. The CDR3 DNA sequence: TGTGCCAGCAGCCGGCTTCAGGGATCCGGCTCACCCCTCCACTTT. It yields the protein CASSRLQGSGSPLHF.

This clonotype was seen at least ten times. The chain carries TRBV12-3 or TRBV12-4 and TRBJ1-1; 9 positions agree with TRBD1. The CDR3 loop spans 15 amino acids. V lost 7 bases to trimming and J lost 1 base; unmatched junction nucleotides: 7. CDR3 coding DNA: TGTGCCAGCATCAGGGACAGGGAGACGAACACTGAAGCTTTCTTT. Translating it yields CASIRDRETNTEAFF.

In this sample, this clonotype turned up many times. J is TRBJ2-7 and V is TRBV12-5; D may be TRBD1 (5 bases). Germline CDR1 reads LGHNT; CDR2 reads FRNRAP. V was pared by 1 base and J by 3 bases, with 7 bases between. The CDR3 totals 13 residues. The CDR3: CASGLGQLYEQYF. CDR3 bases: TGTGCTAGTGGTTTGGGACAGCTCTACGAGCAGTACTTC. The full variable domain, completed using reference TRBV12-5 and TRBJ2-7, is DARVTQTPRHKVTEMGQEVTMRCQPILGHNTVFWYRQTMMQGLELLAYFRNRAPLDDSGMPKDRFSAEMPDATLATLKIQPSEPRDSAVYFCASGLGQLYEQYFGPGTRLTVT.

The chain carries TRBV12-3 or TRBV12-4 and TRBJ1-5; D is unclear. The CDR3 runs 15 residues. With 1 base removed from V and 2 bases from J, the gap between germline ends came to 9 bases. The CDR3 sequence: CASSLGGYGNQPQHF. In DNA form, the CDR3 reads TGTGCCAGCAGTTTAGGTGGCTACGGCAATCAGCCCCAGCATTTT.

This clonotype appeared once. The gene calls are TRBV19 and TRBJ2-2, with D unresolved. V lost 7 bases and J 0 bases, leaving 9 bases between the germline ends. Germline-derived CDR1 and CDR2 are LNHDA and SQIVND (reference sequence). This CDR3 contains 14 residues. The CDR3 loop reads CASTPRTNTGELFF. The CDR3 DNA sequence: TGTGCCAGTACCCCCCGCACGAACACCGGGGAGCTGTTTTTT.

This clonotype was counted at least ten times. The chain carries TRBV5-6 and TRBJ1-1; D is perhaps TRBD1 (5 bases). The CDR3 loop spans 15 amino acids. Trimming stripped 3 bases from V and 0 bases from J, with 12 bases between. Per the germline V gene, CDR1 is SGHDT and CDR2 is YYEEEE. CDR3 sequence: CASSWGSGVNTEAFF. The DNA for the CDR3 is TGTGCCAGCAGCTGGGGGTCGGGGGTGAACACTGAAGCTTTCTTT.

This clonotype was detected many times. The J gene is TRBJ2-7, the V gene TRBV10-3; D not certain. The V end was cut by 2 bases, the J end by 0 bases, with 5 bases between. The germline V gene has CDR1 ENHRY and CDR2 SYGVKD. The CDR3 is made up of 13 amino acids. CDR3 residues: CAISEGISYEQYF. In DNA form, the CDR3 reads TGTGCCATCAGTGAGGGGATCTCCTACGAGCAGTACTTC.

The chain is built from TRBV15 and TRBJ1-1; 7 nucleotides align to TRBD1. V shed 3 bases, J shed 1 base, and the junction held 2 bases outside the gene matches. The length of the CDR3 is 14 residues. CDR1 and CDR2 (germline): LNHNV, YYDKDF (reference sequence). In DNA form, the CDR3 reads TGTGCCACCAGCAGGGGGACAGAGAACACTGAAGCTTTCTTT. Protein product: CATSRGTENTEAFF.

In this sample, this clonotype turned up a few times. The chain combines TRBV7-9 with TRBJ1-5; possibly TRBD1 for D (6 bases). The CDR3 consists of 13 residues. Trimming left V 6 bases short and J 8 bases short, with 14 bases between. Germline values: CDR1 SEHNR, CDR2 FQNEAQ (reference sequence). The CDR3 coding sequence is TGTGCCAGCAGTTGGAGGGGGGGGAAGCCCCAGCATTTT. Protein sequence: CASSWRGGKPQHF.

The chain uses TRBV2 and TRBJ2-5, with D possibly matching TRBD2 (5 bases). The germline V gene has CDR1 SNHLY and CDR2 FYNNEI. Between the trimmed V and J ends, which lost 0 bases and 7 bases, there was a span of 15 bases. The CDR3 sequence is 15 residues long. CDR3 residues: CASSEALGSQRTQYF. The CDR3 nucleotides read TGTGCCAGCAGTGAAGCGCTTGGGAGCCAAAGGACCCAGTACTTC.

This chain uses TRBV10-3 with TRBJ2-2; the D is unclear. Germline V gene lookup returns CDR1 ENHRY and CDR2 SYGVKD. CDR3 size: 12 residues. The V and J ends lost 7 bases and 1 base respectively, with 4 bases between them. The CDR3 bases are TGTGCCATCACCGAGAACACCGGGGAGCTGTTTTTT. It encodes CAITENTGELFF.

This clonotype appeared many times. This chain joins TRBV4-2 and TRBJ1-2; 9 bases fit TRBD1. V lost 0 bases to trimming and J lost 7 bases; unmatched junction nucleotides: 9. CDR3 size: 16 residues. Germline V CDR1 and CDR2: LGHNA, YNFKEQ. The CDR3 DNA sequence: TGTGCCAGCAGCCAAGAGGGCTCGGGACAGGGTCGTGGCTACACCTTC. Its protein product is CASSQEGSGQGRGYTF.

This clonotype came up many times. The chain couples TRBV6-1 to TRBJ1-5; D gene ambiguous. Trimming stripped 4 bases from V and 3 bases from J, with 13 bases between. The germline V gene encodes CDR1 MNHNS and CDR2 SASEGT. The CDR3 covers 15 residues. The CDR3 DNA follows: TGTGCCAGCAGTGCATTCAGGACGGCCAATCAGCCCCAGCATTTT. Protein: CASSAFRTANQPQHF.

This clonotype was counted at least ten times. The chain couples TRBV12-3 or TRBV12-4 to TRBJ2-3, with D hard to call. The CDR3 is made up of 14 amino acids. Trimming removed 1 base at V and 4 bases at J, with 9 bases between. The CDR3 nucleotides are TGTGCCAGCAGTTTAGTATTGTCTCCAGATACGCAGTATTTT. Translation: CASSLVLSPDTQYF.

The CDR3 protein is CASSVVSYNEQFF. In DNA, the CDR3 is TGTGCCAGCAGCGTAGTCTCCTACAATGAGCAGTTCTTC. This chain links TRBV9 with TRBJ2-1; D remains unclear. Per germline, CDR1 SGDLS and CDR2 YYNGEE. This CDR3 is 13 amino acids long. Deletions cut 0 bases from V and 0 bases from J, with 1 base between.

This sequence joins TRBV9 and TRBJ1-5; D not certain. CDR1 is SGDLS and CDR2 is YYNGEE in the germline V gene. This CDR3 region has 14 residues. Trimming removed 1 base at V and 3 bases at J, with 8 bases between. The CDR3 DNA reads TGTGCCAGCAGCGTACGGGCAATCAATCAGCCCCAGCATTTT. Translating it yields CASSVRAINQPQHF.

This clonotype was observed a handful of times. The chain combines TRBV10-3 with TRBJ1-3; D remains unclear. Germline values: CDR1 ENHRY, CDR2 SYGVKD. This CDR3 region has 13 residues. The V end was cut by 10 bases, the J end by 2 bases, with 12 bases between. This CDR3 is CATAESPGNTIYF. In DNA, the CDR3 is TGTGCCACCGCAGAGTCCCCTGGAAACACCATATATTTT.

V and J are TRBV29-1 and TRBJ2-1; TRBD2 matches 8 bases. The CDR3 contains 12 residues. Germline values: CDR1 SQVTM, CDR2 ANQGSEA. In nucleotides, the CDR3 is TGCAGTACTAGCGGCTCCTACAATGAGCAGTTCTTC. Translating it yields CSTSGSYNEQFF.